The entry that follows covers one T cell receptor (beta chain) sequence. The antigen remains undetermined. The data belong to a study of shared clonotypes between healthy human individuals. The CDR3 spans 17 residues. V lost 4 bases to trimming and J lost 0 bases, with 14 bases between them. Germline lookup yields CDR1 SGHDT and CDR2 YYEEEE. CD45RO-negative, CCR7-positively selected cells formed the naive CD8 fraction, excluding terminally differentiated effector memory CD45RA+ cells. Study-wide findings and caveats: Memory subsets had estimated richness that was generally smaller than that of naive subsets. Generation of non-shared clonotypes was less probable than generation of clonotypes shared by all four donors.

For sorted subsets, about 0.2 ug DNA per replicate equaled roughly 29,000 T cell genomes. Generated by immunoSEQ multiplex PCR, the TCRdb table keeps only in-frame clones and is missing some. The table lists around 2,000,000 clones, about 95% of them singletons, with 1.2% in the top ten. The clonotype was recovered from a man younger than 35 in good health. This chain connects TRBV5-6 to TRBJ1-6; tentatively, D is TRBD1 (6 bases). Sequenced sample: naive CD8+ T cells sorted from blood. In DNA, the CDR3 is TGTGCCAGCAGCGACGGACAGAAAAGCTCCTATAATTCACCCCTCCACTTT. The encoded protein is CASSDGQKSSYNSPLHF.